This T cell receptor beta chain was identified during a study of cytomegalovirus exposure and HLA in healthy donors. With 0 bases removed from V and 2 bases from J, the gap between germline ends came to 10 bases. This CDR3 spans 14 amino acids. Germline V gene sequence: CDR1 GTSNPN, CDR2 SVGIG (reference sequence). Points from the study as a whole: The authors enumerated around 150 TCR beta chains as linked to cytomegalovirus.

The assay was immunoSEQ multiplex PCR, and TCRdb's table has in-frame clones only and misses some. The sample lists roughly 80,000 clones, around 94% occurring once. In its sample, this clone was seen once. Its antigen is still unknown. Sequencing was carried out using PBMCs. This clonotype originated in a woman younger than 30 in good health and CMV-seronegative. This chain links TRBV30 with TRBJ1-1; D possibly corresponds to TRBD1 (5 bases). The chain's CDR3 is CAWSVLTGNTEAFF. The DNA for the CDR3 is TGTGCCTGGAGTGTGCTAACAGGCAACACTGAAGCTTTCTTT. The full variable domain, rest sourced from reference TRBV30 and TRBJ1-1, is SQTIHQWPATLVQPVGSPLSLECTVEGTSNPNLYWYRQAAGRGLQLLFYSVGIGQISSEVPQNLSASRPQDRQFILSSKKLLLSDSGFYLCAWSVLTGNTEAFFGQGTRLTVV.